This T cell receptor beta chain was profiled in a study of OX40 agonist ivuxolimab in advanced cancers. Study background: Three individuals attained partial responses, comprising one hepatocellular carcinoma case and two cutaneous melanoma cases.

Libraries were prepared by immunoSEQ multiplex PCR; TCRdb keeps only in-frame clonotypes and omits some of them. The table has over 150,000 clones, around 94% seen once. V gave up 3 bases and J gave up 6 bases, with 4 bases separating them. The CDR3 consists of 11 residues. Germline V lookup: CDR1 SNHLY, CDR2 FYNNEI. Autoimmune disease history or systemic immunosuppression excluded patients. A remark on this clone: Other DNA sequences in this specimen translate into the identical CDR3.

This clonotype was obtained from an adult with an advanced solid tumor such as melanoma, head and neck, liver or kidney cancer. The chain is built from TRBV2 and TRBJ2-3; D not resolved. The sample was CD4+ or CD8+ T cells sorted from blood, taken in a trial of the OX40 agonist ivuxolimab. For the CDR3, the DNA is TGTGCCAGCAGTGAGGCGGATACGCAGTATTTT. Amino acid sequence: CASSEADTQYF.